A single sample is the source of the 13 T cell receptor beta chains below, sequenced in a study of blood T cell repertoires in COVID-19. Here immunoSEQ multiplex PCR was the method, and the copy in TCRdb shows in-frame clones only, minus some. The sample carries about 140,000 clones, 81% recorded once. What was sequenced was peripheral blood. The receptor set was obtained from a human donor in a cohort sampled during active COVID-19.

This clone was detected only a few times. The CDR3 region has the DNA TGTGCCAGCAGTCAGCGGGAGGGCCCAAAGCAGTACTTC. This gives the protein CASSQREGPKQYF. The V and J genes are TRBV6-6 and TRBJ2-7; 10 nucleotides match TRBD2. Looked up from germline, CDR1 is MNHNY and CDR2 is SVGAGI (reference sequence). This CDR3 spans 13 amino acids. The junction had 6 bases not matched to a gene; V was cut back by 5 bases and J by 8 bases.

The chain employs TRBV7-2 and TRBJ1-4; 7 positions match TRBD1. Losses at the gene ends were 3 bases for V and 8 bases for J; bases not matched to a gene: 12. Germline lookup yields CDR1 SGHTA and CDR2 FQGNSA. The CDR3 spans 16 residues. The CDR3 coding sequence is TGTGCCAGCAGCTTGGATTACCGGGACAGTACGGAAAAACTGTTTTTT. Translation gives CASSLDYRDSTEKLFF.

V is TRBV24-1 and J is TRBJ2-7; 7 bases are shared with TRBD2. The ends lost 3 bases at V and 7 bases at J; junction bases unmatched: 11. This CDR3 has 15 residues. The germline CDR1 and CDR2 sequences are KGHDR and SFDVKD. This CDR3 reads CATSDPGTTLGEQYF. The CDR3 nucleotides read TGTGCCACCAGTGATCCCGGGACTACCCTGGGGGAGCAGTACTTC.

The chain links TRBV6-6 to TRBJ1-3; D not certain. The CDR3 is 15 amino acids. V was shortened by 2 bases and J by 2 bases, with 10 bases between the two germline ends. Germline V gene lookup returns CDR1 MNHNY and CDR2 SVGAGI (reference sequence). The CDR3 DNA sequence: TGTGCCAGCAGTTACCGGCGGTACACTGGAAACACCATATATTTT. Translation: CASSYRRYTGNTIYF.

CDR3 in DNA: TGTGCCAGCAGCCACCTAGCTGCCGGTTACGAGCAGTACTTC. Its protein is CASSHLAAGYEQYF. The rearrangement uses TRBV7-2 and TRBJ2-7, with TRBD2 as a possible D gene (5 bases). This CDR3 has 14 amino acids. The germline CDR1 and CDR2 sequences are SGHTA and FQGNSA. V lost 5 bases, J lost 4 bases, and 15 bases lay in between.

V usage is TRBV7-9 and J usage is TRBJ1-1; 9 nucleotides match TRBD1. Germline V gene lookup returns CDR1 SEHNR and CDR2 FQNEAQ (reference sequence). The V and J ends lost 5 bases and 4 bases, in that order; junction bases with no gene match: 8. This CDR3 contains 15 residues. CDR3 DNA sequence: TGTGCCAGCAGCACAACAGGGGGCTTAGTCACTGAAGCTTTCTTT. Amino acid sequence: CASSTTGGLVTEAFF.

V is TRBV11-3 and J is TRBJ1-1; 7 bases agree with TRBD1. Per the germline V gene, CDR1 is SGHNT and CDR2 is YENEEA. After removal of 2 bases from V and 1 base from J, the junction contained 4 bases not matched to a gene. CDR3 length: 15 amino acids. The CDR3 spells CASSLTGTANTEAFF. DNA for the CDR3: TGTGCCAGCAGCTTAACCGGGACAGCGAACACTGAAGCTTTCTTT. The full variable domain, completed using reference TRBV11-3 and TRBJ1-1, is EAGVVQSPRYKIIEKKQPVAFWCNPISGHNTLYWYLQNLGQGPELLIRYENEEAVDDSQLPKDRFSAERLKGVDSTLKIQPAELGDSAVYLCASSLTGTANTEAFFGQGTRLTVV.

The J gene is TRBJ2-7, the V gene TRBV28; tentatively, D is TRBD2 (5 bases). V was pared by 3 bases and J by 3 bases, with 6 bases between. Germline lookup yields CDR1 MDHEN and CDR2 SYDVKM. CDR3 length equals 12 residues. The CDR3 region is CASSFGSYEQYF. CDR3 in DNA: TGTGCCAGCAGTTTTGGGAGCTACGAGCAGTACTTC. Looking up the rest from reference TRBV28 and TRBJ2-7 gives the full variable domain: DVKVTQSSRYLVKRTGEKVFLECVQDMDHENMFWYRQDPGLGLRLIYFSYDVKMKEKGDIPEGYSVSREKKERFSLILESASTNQTSMYLCASSFGSYEQYFGPGTRLTVT.

This rearrangement joins TRBV11-1 to TRBJ2-7, with TRBD1 matching 7 bases. The CDR3 is 15 amino acids. Germline CDR1 is SGHAT and CDR2 is FQDESV (reference sequence). J lost 0 bases, V lost 4 bases, and 6 bases had no gene match. CDR3 nucleotide sequence: TGTGCCAGCAGCTCGACAGGGTCCTCCTCCTACGAGCAGTACTTC. This gives the protein CASSSTGSSSYEQYF.

The chain couples TRBV6-4 to TRBJ2-6; the D gene is possibly TRBD1 (5 bases). Germline values: CDR1 MRHNA, CDR2 SNTAGT. Trimming removed 3 bases at V and 0 bases at J, with 6 bases between. This CDR3 is built from 15 residues. CDR3 coding DNA: TGTGCCAGCAGTGAAGACAGCTCTGGGGCCAACGTCCTGACTTTC. Protein: CASSEDSSGANVLTF.

In DNA form, the CDR3 reads TGTGCCAGCAGCTTAGCTCGAACAGGGTTTGCTGAAGCTTTCTTT. This sequence encodes CASSLARTGFAEAFF. J is TRBJ1-1 and V is TRBV13, with TRBD1 as a possible D gene (6 bases). This CDR3 comprises 15 residues. Trimming took off 1 base at V and 6 bases at J, with 15 bases between the two ends. Germline CDR1 and CDR2: PRHDT and FYEKMQ (reference sequence).

The chain recombines TRBV27 with TRBJ2-7; D possibly corresponds to TRBD2 (5 bases). CDR3 length: 16 residues. Trimming removed 1 base from V and 5 bases from J, with 18 bases in between. Per the germline V gene, CDR1 is MNHEY and CDR2 is SMNVEV (reference sequence). In DNA, the CDR3 is TGTGCCAGCAGTTTATTCCCCCCGTTGCGGGTTGACGAGCAGTACTTC. Translation: CASSLFPPLRVDEQYF.

Within the sample, this clone is medium-sized. The V gene is TRBV7-8, the J gene TRBJ2-1; tentatively, D is TRBD2 (6 bases). The CDR3 consists of 14 residues. V lost 5 bases, J lost 0 bases, and 8 bases lay in between. Per germline, CDR1 SGHVS and CDR2 FQNEAQ. The CDR3 here is CASSDSGSYNEQFF. The CDR3 DNA follows: TGTGCCAGCAGCGATAGCGGCTCCTACAATGAGCAGTTCTTC.